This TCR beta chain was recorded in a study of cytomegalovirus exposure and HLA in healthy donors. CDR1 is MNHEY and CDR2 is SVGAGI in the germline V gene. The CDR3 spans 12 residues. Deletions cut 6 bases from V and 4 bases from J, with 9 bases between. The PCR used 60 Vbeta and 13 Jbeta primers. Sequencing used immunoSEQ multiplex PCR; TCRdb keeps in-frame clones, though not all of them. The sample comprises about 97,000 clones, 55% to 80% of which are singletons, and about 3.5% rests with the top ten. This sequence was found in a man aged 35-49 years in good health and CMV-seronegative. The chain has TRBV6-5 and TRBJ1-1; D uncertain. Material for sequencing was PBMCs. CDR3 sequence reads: CASRSGRTEAFF. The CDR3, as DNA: TGTGCCAGCAGGTCCGGTCGCACTGAAGCTTTCTTT.